This T cell receptor (beta chain) was profiled in a study of blood T cell repertoires in COVID-19. The data were produced by immunoSEQ multiplex PCR, yet TCRdb's version contains in-frame clones alone and is incomplete. The data show roughly 220,000 clones, with around four fifths seen just once and roughly 21% held by the top ten. Per germline, CDR1 ENHRY and CDR2 SYGVKD. CDR3 size: 13 residues. V was pared by 5 bases and J by 7 bases, with 12 bases between. Sequencing used peripheral blood. V gene TRBV10-3 combines with J gene TRBJ1-5; D unclear. The receptor was derived from a man younger than 45 with active or convalescent COVID-19. The CDR3 reads CAISPGFQQPQHF. The CDR3 DNA follows: TGTGCCATCAGTCCCGGGTTCCAACAGCCCCAGCATTTT.